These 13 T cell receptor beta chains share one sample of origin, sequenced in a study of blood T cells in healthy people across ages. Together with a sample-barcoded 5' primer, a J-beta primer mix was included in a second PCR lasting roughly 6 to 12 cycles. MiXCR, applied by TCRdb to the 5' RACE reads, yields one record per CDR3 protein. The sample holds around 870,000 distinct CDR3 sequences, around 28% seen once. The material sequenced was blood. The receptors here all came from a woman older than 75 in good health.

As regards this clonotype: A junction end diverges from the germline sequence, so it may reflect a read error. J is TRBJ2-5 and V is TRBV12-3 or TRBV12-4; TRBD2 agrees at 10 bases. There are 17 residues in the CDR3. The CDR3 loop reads CASSLETSSGRQEAQYF. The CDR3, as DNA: TGTGCCAGCAGTTTAGAGACGTCTAGCGGGAGACAAGAGGCCCAGTACTTC.

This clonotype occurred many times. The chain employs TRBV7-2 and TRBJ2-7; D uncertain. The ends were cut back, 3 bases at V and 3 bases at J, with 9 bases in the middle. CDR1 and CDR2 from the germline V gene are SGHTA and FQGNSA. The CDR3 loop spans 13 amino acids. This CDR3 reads CASSFPLVYEQYF. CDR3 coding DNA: TGTGCCAGCAGCTTCCCGCTCGTCTACGAGCAGTACTTC.

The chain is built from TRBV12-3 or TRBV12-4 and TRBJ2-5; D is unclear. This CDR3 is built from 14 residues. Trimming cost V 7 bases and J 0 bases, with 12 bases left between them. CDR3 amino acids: CASTLSPYQETQYF. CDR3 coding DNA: TGTGCCAGCACCCTGTCCCCCTACCAAGAGACCCAGTACTTC.

The DNA for the CDR3 is TGTGCCAGCAGTTCCATAGCGGGGAAGCGGGAGCAGTACTTC. Translating gives CASSSIAGKREQYF. This sequence joins TRBV7-2 and TRBJ2-5; 8 bases align to TRBD2. This CDR3 has 14 amino acids. The germline V gene has CDR1 SGHTA and CDR2 FQGNSA. The V gene end was trimmed by 6 bases and the J gene end by 11 bases; junction bases not matched to a gene: 14.

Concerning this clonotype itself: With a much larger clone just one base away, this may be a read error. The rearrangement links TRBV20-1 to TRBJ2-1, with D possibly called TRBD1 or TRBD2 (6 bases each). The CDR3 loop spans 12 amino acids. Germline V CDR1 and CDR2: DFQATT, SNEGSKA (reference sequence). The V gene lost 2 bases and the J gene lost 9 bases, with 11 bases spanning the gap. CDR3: CSARKGGREQFF. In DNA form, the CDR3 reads TGCAGTGCTAGAAAGGGGGGCCGTGAGCAGTTCTTC.

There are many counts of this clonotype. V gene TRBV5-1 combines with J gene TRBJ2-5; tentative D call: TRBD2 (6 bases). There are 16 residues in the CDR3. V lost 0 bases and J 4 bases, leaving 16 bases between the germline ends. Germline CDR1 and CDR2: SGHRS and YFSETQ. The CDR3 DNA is TGCGCCAGCAGCTTGGGTGGCAGAGGAGGGTCAGAGACCCAGTACTTC. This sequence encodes CASSLGGRGGSETQYF.

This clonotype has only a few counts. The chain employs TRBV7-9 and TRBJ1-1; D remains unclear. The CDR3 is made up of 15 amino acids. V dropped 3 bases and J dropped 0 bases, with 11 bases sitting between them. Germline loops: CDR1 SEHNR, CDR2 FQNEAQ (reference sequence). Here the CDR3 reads CASSFPGVLNTEAFF. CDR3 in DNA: TGTGCCAGCAGCTTCCCCGGGGTCTTGAACACTGAAGCTTTCTTT.

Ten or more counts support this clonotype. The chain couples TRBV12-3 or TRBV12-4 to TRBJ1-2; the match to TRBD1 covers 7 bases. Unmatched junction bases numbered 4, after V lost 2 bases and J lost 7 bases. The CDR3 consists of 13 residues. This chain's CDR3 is CASSLMQGGGYTF. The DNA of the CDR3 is TGTGCCAGCAGTTTAATGCAGGGGGGTGGCTACACCTTC.

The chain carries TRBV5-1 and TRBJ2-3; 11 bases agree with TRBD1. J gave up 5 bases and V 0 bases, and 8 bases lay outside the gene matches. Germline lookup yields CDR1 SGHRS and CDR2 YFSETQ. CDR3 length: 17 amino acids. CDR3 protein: CASSLVMGTGGQDTQYF. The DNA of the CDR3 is TGCGCCAGCAGCTTGGTAATGGGGACAGGGGGACAAGATACGCAGTATTTT.

CDR3 residues: CATSEAAAPNEKLFF. The CDR3 bases are TGTGCCACCAGTGAGGCGGCGGCACCTAATGAAAAACTGTTTTTT. The chain uses TRBV24-1 and TRBJ1-4; no clear D gene. Germline-derived CDR1 and CDR2 are KGHDR and SFDVKD. V was trimmed by 4 bases and J by 3 bases, leaving 11 bases between them. The CDR3 length is 15 residues.

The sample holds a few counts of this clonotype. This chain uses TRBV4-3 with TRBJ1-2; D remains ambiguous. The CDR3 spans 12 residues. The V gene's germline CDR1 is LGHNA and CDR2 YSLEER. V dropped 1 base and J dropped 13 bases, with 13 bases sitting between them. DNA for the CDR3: TGCGCCAGCAGCCAAGGGGCCGGGCCGGCCACCTTC. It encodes CASSQGAGPATF.

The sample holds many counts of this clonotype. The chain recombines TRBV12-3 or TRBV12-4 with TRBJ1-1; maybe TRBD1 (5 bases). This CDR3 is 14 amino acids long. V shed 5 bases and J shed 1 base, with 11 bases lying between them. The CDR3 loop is CASSPGRRNTEAFF. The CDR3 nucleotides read TGTGCCAGCAGTCCAGGGCGGCGGAACACTGAAGCTTTCTTT.

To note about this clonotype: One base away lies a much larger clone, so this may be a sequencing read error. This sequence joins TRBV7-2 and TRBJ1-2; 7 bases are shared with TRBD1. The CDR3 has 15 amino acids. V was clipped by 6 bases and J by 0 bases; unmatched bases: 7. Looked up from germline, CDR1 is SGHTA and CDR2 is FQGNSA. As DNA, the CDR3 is TGTGCCAGCAGTCCACAGGGGCGGTCTAACTATGGCTACACCTTC. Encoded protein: CASSPQGRSNYGYTF.